The entry below gives a single T cell receptor beta chain sequence along with its context. The data derive from a study of blood T cell repertoires in COVID-19. Study information: Both acute and convalescent COVID-19 samples were obtained from the United States, Italy and Spain. PBMCs, B-cell-depleted T cells, or T cells provided the cDNA or gDNA that made up the material.

V lost 4 bases, J lost 0 bases, and 1 base stayed unmatched. This CDR3 region has 14 residues. CDR1 is SQVTM, CDR2 ANQGSEA, per germline. Under the authors' procedure: Estimated nucleated cell counts came from reference gene primer amplification. The data were produced by immunoSEQ multiplex PCR, yet TCRdb's version contains in-frame clones alone and is incomplete. The V and J calls and clone size were taken over from that table, and D and trimming were inferred from the DNA. The table lists under 400,000 clones, roughly 86% of them singletons, with 8.5% to 12% in the top ten. Sequenced sample: peripheral blood. This clonotype was sampled from a woman aged 25 to 39 with COVID-19, enrolled during active disease. The chain has TRBV29-1 and TRBJ2-1; 9 bases line up with TRBD1. This CDR3 reads CSVGQGVSYNEQFF. CDR3 coding DNA: TGCAGCGTTGGACAGGGGGTCTCCTACAATGAGCAGTTCTTC.